Shown below are 9 T cell receptor beta chains from a single sample sequenced in a study of T-cell reconstitution after alpha-beta-depleted transplantation in children. The authors prepared the TCRbeta library with unique molecular identifiers. In TCRdb, the PCR reads were re-called with MiXCR into one record per CDR3 protein. The sample consists of some 460,000 distinct CDR3 sequences, 16% of them appearing once. Material: PBMCs, mostly from graft donor cells, obtained 360 days after TCRalphabeta/CD19-depleted stem cell transplant. The origin of the receptors is a boy under two years old who had a stem cell transplant for Wiskott-Aldrich syndrome, so the T cells may come from the graft donor.

The table lists this clonotype with many counts. The rearrangement joins TRBV6-2 or TRBV6-3 to TRBJ2-1; perhaps TRBD2 as D (6 bases). Trimming pared 4 bases from V and 2 bases from J, leaving 15 bases between. Germline V gene sequence: CDR1 MNHEY, CDR2 SVGEGT. CDR3 length equals 16 residues. DNA of the CDR3: TGTGCCAGCAGTTGTAGGGACTTCTTAACCTACAATGAGCAGTTCTTC. Translating it yields CASSCRDFLTYNEQFF.

This clonotype has only a few counts. The gene calls are TRBV20-1 and TRBJ2-1, with 12 nucleotides matching TRBD2. Per the germline V gene, CDR1 is DFQATT and CDR2 is SNEGSKA (reference sequence). This CDR3 has 14 amino acids. V gave up 5 bases and J gave up 7 bases; unmatched junction bases: 6. CDR3 sequence reads: CSAHLAGGNNEQFF. The DNA for the CDR3 is TGCAGTGCTCATCTAGCGGGAGGGAATAATGAGCAGTTCTTC.

The table lists this clonotype with a few counts. This chain joins TRBV29-1 and TRBJ2-3; 7 nucleotides line up with TRBD2. CDR1 SQVTM and CDR2 ANQGSEA come from the germline V gene. The J segment lost 2 bases and the V segment lost 8 bases, leaving 13 bases of the junction unmatched. The CDR3 loop spans 15 amino acids. CDR3 DNA sequence: TGCAGCACGGACGGGAGGCTAGCGGTCACAGATACGCAGTATTTT. It is translated as CSTDGRLAVTDTQYF.

This rearrangement joins TRBV7-2 to TRBJ2-1; 7 bases map to TRBD2. Germline V lookup: CDR1 SGHTA, CDR2 FQGNSA. The CDR3 is made up of 12 amino acids. The junction had 5 bases not matched to a gene; V was cut back by 7 bases and J by 8 bases. In DNA form, the CDR3 reads TGTGCCAGCAAAAGCGGGACGTATGAGCAGTTCTTC. Translation gives CASKSGTYEQFF.

This clonotype was seen only a few times. DNA for the CDR3: TGTGCCAGCAGTCCATTTGGGACTCCTGAGGAAGAGACCCAGTACTTC. Translated, it gives CASSPFGTPEEETQYF. The V call is TRBV27, the J call TRBJ2-5, with D possibly matching TRBD2 (6 bases). Germline V CDR1 and CDR2: MNHEY, SMNVEV (reference sequence). The CDR3 is 16 residues long. V was clipped by 5 bases and J by 3 bases, with 19 bases between them.

The gene calls are TRBV12-3 or TRBV12-4 and TRBJ2-7; TRBD1 matches 8 bases. V gave up 3 bases and J gave up 9 bases; unmatched junction bases: 4. This CDR3 has 12 amino acids. CDR3 DNA: TGTGCCAGCAGTTTTTTGGGACAGGTGCAGTACTTC. Its translation: CASSFLGQVQYF.

This clonotype was observed a handful of times. The chain recombines TRBV7-9 with TRBJ2-5; 8 nucleotides match TRBD1. Unmatched junction bases numbered 10, after V lost 4 bases and J lost 3 bases. Germline CDR1 SEHNR, CDR2 FQNEAQ (reference sequence). There are 16 residues in the CDR3. The CDR3 reads CASSSWGTGWKETQYF. CDR3 DNA sequence: TGTGCCAGCAGCTCCTGGGGGACAGGCTGGAAAGAGACCCAGTACTTC.

This clonotype was found a few times. The chain has TRBV4-3 and TRBJ2-2; D not resolved. This CDR3 region has 14 residues. Germline V lookup: CDR1 LGHNA, CDR2 YSLEER. Trimming stripped 0 bases from V and 5 bases from J, with 7 bases between. This CDR3 is CASSQDGRTGELFF. The DNA of the CDR3 is TGCGCCAGCAGCCAAGATGGGCGAACCGGGGAGCTGTTTTTT.

Only a few counts were recorded for this clonotype. J is TRBJ2-3 and V is TRBV29-1; the match to TRBD1 covers 8 bases. CDR1 is SQVTM and CDR2 is ANQGSEA in the germline V gene. The CDR3 runs 13 residues. Trimming cost V 4 bases and J 5 bases; bases outside gene matches: 5. As DNA, the CDR3 is TGCAGCGTTGGACAGGGGATAGGAGATACGCAGTATTTT. It codes for CSVGQGIGDTQYF.